These 12 T cell receptor beta chains were sequenced from one sample in a study of shared clonotypes between healthy human individuals. CD45RO-negative, CCR7-selected cells formed the naive CD8 fraction, which excluded terminally differentiated effector memory CD45RA+ cells. Sequencing used immunoSEQ multiplex PCR; TCRdb keeps in-frame clones, though not all of them. This table holds about 2.2 million clones, just over 90% found once. Sequences were obtained from naive CD8+ T cells from PBMCs. The receptors come from a man between 18 and 35 years old in good health. Some clones in this sample may be carry-over from other donors' samples.

This clone was picked up a small number of times. The rearrangement uses TRBV5-1 and TRBJ1-1, with D unresolved. V lost 2 bases to trimming and J lost 0 bases, with 11 bases between them. The germline gives CDR1 SGHRS, CDR2 YFSETQ. The CDR3 is made up of 15 amino acids. CDR3 sequence: CASSLSGPMNTEAFF. CDR3 DNA: TGCGCCAGCAGCTTAAGCGGACCGATGAACACTGAAGCTTTCTTT. Supplemented by reference TRBV5-1 and TRBJ1-1, the full variable domain reads KAGVTQTPRYLIKTRGQQVTLSCSPISGHRSVSWYQQTPGQGLQFLFEYFSETQRNKGNFPGRFSGRQFSNSRSEMNVSTLELGDSALYLCASSLSGPMNTEAFFGQGTRLTVV.

V is TRBV27 and J is TRBJ1-2; no reliable D call. This CDR3 has 14 amino acids. The V gene lost 5 bases and the J gene lost 2 bases, with 12 bases spanning the gap. Germline V gene sequence: CDR1 MNHEY, CDR2 SMNVEV (reference sequence). The CDR3 DNA reads TGTGCCAGCAGTCCAACGATCAACAACTATGGCTACACCTTC. Its translation: CASSPTINNYGYTF.

The chain recombines TRBV10-3 with TRBJ1-2; 10 bases match TRBD1. V was clipped by 6 bases and J by 8 bases; unmatched bases: 9. In germline, CDR1 is ENHRY, CDR2 SYGVKD. This CDR3 has 14 amino acids. CDR3 residues: CAISLDRGLYGYTF. DNA for the CDR3: TGTGCCATCAGCTTAGACAGGGGGCTCTACGGCTACACCTTC.

V and J are TRBV27 and TRBJ2-2, with D possibly TRBD1 on 5 matching bases. The length of the CDR3 is 12 residues. Germline V CDR1 and CDR2: MNHEY, SMNVEV (reference sequence). V lost 6 bases and J lost 3, with 5 bases in between. This CDR3 is CASRTDTGELFF. CDR3 bases: TGTGCCAGCAGGACAGACACCGGGGAGCTGTTTTTT.

The chain combines TRBV7-2 with TRBJ2-7, with TRBD2 as a possible D gene (6 bases). Germline lookup yields CDR1 SGHTA and CDR2 FQGNSA. The CDR3 spans 15 residues. V lost 1 base, J lost 3 bases, and 13 bases lay in between. The CDR3 region is CASSLDAGLYYEQYF. The CDR3 DNA reads TGTGCCAGCAGCTTAGATGCGGGGTTATACTACGAGCAGTACTTC.

This clone was seen just once. This rearrangement joins TRBV6-5 to TRBJ1-1, with a tentative D call TRBD1 (6 bases). The ends were cut back, 8 bases at V and 6 bases at J, with 16 bases in the middle. The CDR3 runs to 13 residues. Germline values: CDR1 MNHEY, CDR2 SVGAGI. The CDR3 here is CASFSRGAPEAFF. CDR3 nucleotide sequence: TGTGCCAGCTTTTCCCGGGGGGCCCCTGAAGCTTTCTTT.

Points on this clone: In the same sample, other DNA sequences code for this CDR3. This chain links TRBV28 with TRBJ2-3; D gene unclear. This CDR3 is 14 amino acids long. Trimming took off 3 bases at V and 0 bases at J, with 7 bases between the two ends. Germline V gene data show CDR1 as MDHEN and CDR2 as SYDVKM. The CDR3 reads CASSFPSSTDTQYF. CDR3 coding DNA: TGTGCCAGCAGTTTCCCCAGTAGCACAGATACGCAGTATTTT.

The gene calls are TRBV19 and TRBJ2-1; maybe TRBD2 (5 bases). V gave up 7 bases and J gave up 2 bases, with 15 bases separating them. The germline V gene encodes CDR1 LNHDA and CDR2 SQIVND (reference sequence). The CDR3 sequence is 15 residues long. CDR3 in amino acids: CASNPADGPYNEQFF. CDR3 sequence (DNA): TGTGCCAGTAACCCAGCGGACGGCCCCTACAATGAGCAGTTCTTC. Looking up the rest from reference TRBV19 and TRBJ2-1 gives the full variable domain: DGGITQSPKYLFRKEGQNVTLSCEQNLNHDAMYWYRQDPGQGLRLIYYSQIVNDFQKGDIAEGYSVSREKKESFPLTVTSAQKNPTAFYLCASNPADGPYNEQFFGPGTRLTVL.

This clone was seen just once. This chain uses TRBV27 with TRBJ1-5; D is perhaps TRBD1 (6 bases). The CDR3 sequence is 16 residues long. The germline V gene has CDR1 MNHEY and CDR2 SMNVEV (reference sequence). The V gene lost 7 bases and the J gene lost 0 bases, with 16 bases spanning the gap. Here the CDR3 reads CASTPFGGYSNQPQHF. CDR3 nucleotide sequence: TGTGCCAGCACCCCTTTCGGGGGCTATAGCAATCAGCCCCAGCATTTT.

This chain uses TRBV29-1 with TRBJ2-3, with a weak D call TRBD2 (6 bases). Per the germline V gene, CDR1 is SQVTM and CDR2 is ANQGSEA. The CDR3 is made up of 13 amino acids. The V end was cut by 4 bases, the J end by 6 bases, with 14 bases between. CDR3 region: CSVAISSVDTQYF. The CDR3 DNA reads TGCAGCGTTGCGATATCTAGCGTTGATACGCAGTATTTT.

With respect to this clone: Other DNA sequences from this sample encode an identical CDR3 as well. CDR3 nucleotides: TGTGCCAGTAGTACAAGGACAGCAAACACTGAAGCTTTCTTT. This translates into CASSTRTANTEAFF. The chain couples TRBV19 to TRBJ1-1, with D tentatively TRBD1 (6 bases). The CDR3 has 14 residues. CDR1 is LNHDA and CDR2 is SQIVND in the germline V gene (reference sequence). Trimming pared 4 bases from V and 2 bases from J, leaving 11 bases between.

The chain carries TRBV7-9 and TRBJ1-1; the D gene is possibly TRBD1 (5 bases). The V end lost 3 bases, the J end lost 1 base, and 12 bases lay between the germline ends. Germline values: CDR1 SEHNR, CDR2 FQNEAQ (reference sequence). The CDR3 has 15 amino acids. CDR3 in amino acids: CASSFFGDANTEAFF. DNA of the CDR3: TGTGCCAGCAGCTTTTTCGGGGACGCGAACACTGAAGCTTTCTTT.